The TCR beta chain described here comes from a study of shared clonotypes between healthy human individuals. The CDR3 contains 16 residues. Germline loops: CDR1 SGHTS, CDR2 YDEGEE. Trimming pared 0 bases from V and 0 bases from J, leaving 13 bases between. TCRdb's copy holds only in-frame clones and misses some; the assay was immunoSEQ multiplex PCR. Of about 680,000 clones listed, 55% to 85% are singletons. Sequenced material: memory CD4+ T cells sorted from blood. Indicated subset: CD45RA-negative fraction. This receptor was obtained from a woman in her twenties or thirties in good health. The rearrangement joins TRBV5-8 to TRBJ2-7; D might be TRBD1 (6 bases). As DNA, the CDR3 is TGTGCCAGCAGCTTGGACAGGGCTTACACCTCCTACGAGCAGTACTTC. Its protein product is CASSLDRAYTSYEQYF.